These T cell receptor beta chains were read from a single sample in a study of beta chain features in type 1 diabetes. Method: immunoSEQ multiplex PCR; TCRdb's copy keeps in-frame clones and lacks some. The sample has fewer than 350,000 clones, 7.5% to 9.5% seen once; the top ten hold approximately 0.99%. Material: central memory CD4+ T cells from blood. The receptors originated from a woman aged 18 to 35 in good health. CDR3s include the opening cysteine and the closing phenylalanine or tryptophan. The D gene is left open where the match is weak. The listing skips clone size in some rows; elsewhere it reads once, few, many or a size class.

d_gene	len	abundance	j_gene	v_gene	CDR3nt	CDR3aa
NA	14	NA	TRBJ2-5	TRBV5-6	TGTGCCAGCAGCTTGTTTGGGATACCAGAGACCCAGTACTTC	CASSLFGIPETQYF
TRBD1	15	few	TRBJ2-1	TRBV7-9	TGTGCCAGCAGCTTAGCCGGGACAGCCGTCAATGAGCAGTTCTTC	CASSLAGTAVNEQFF
NA	12	many	TRBJ2-3	TRBV18	TGTGCCAGCTCAGAATATGGGGATACGCAGTATTTT	CASSEYGDTQYF
NA	13	many	TRBJ1-1	TRBV7-3	TGTGCCAGCAGGCTTTCAGGGAACACTGAAGCTTTCTTT	CASRLSGNTEAFF
NA	13	NA	TRBJ2-1	TRBV5-4	TGTGCCAGCAGCGGGACGGGGTTTACCGAGCAGTTCTTC	CASSGTGFTEQFF
NA	14	few	TRBJ1-4	TRBV25-1	TGTGCCAGCAGTGAATTACAGTTTAATGAAAAACTGTTTTTT	CASSELQFNEKLFF
NA	15	NA	TRBJ1-3	TRBV5-1	TGCGCCAGCAGTCCTACAGGGAACTCTGGAAACACCATATATTTT	CASSPTGNSGNTIYF
NA	15	few	TRBJ2-7	TRBV7-6	TGTGCCAGCAGGGCGGGGCCCGGAAGATCCTACGAGCAGTACTTC	CASRAGPGRSYEQYF
TRBD1	13	few	TRBJ1-2	TRBV7-9	TGTGCCAGCAGCCCCGGACAGGGTCATGGCTACACCTTC	CASSPGQGHGYTF
NA	15	NA	TRBJ1-1	TRBV5-4	TGTGCCAGCAGCGACTTCCAGATGATGAACACTGAAGCTTTCTTT	CASSDFQMMNTEAFF
NA	13	NA	TRBJ1-5	TRBV6-6	TGTGCCAGCAGTCAGACTATGGATCAGCCCCAGCATTTT	CASSQTMDQPQHF
NA	12	many	TRBJ1-1	TRBV18	TGTGCCAGCTCACCAGAGACTTCTGAAGCTTTCTTT	CASSPETSEAFF
TRBD2	18	few	TRBJ2-3	TRBV14	TGTGCCAGCAGCCAAGCTATACTAGCGGGAGTCACCACAGATACGCAGTATTTT	CASSQAILAGVTTDTQYF
TRBD2	16	NA	TRBJ2-2	TRBV2	TGTGCCAGCAGTGGGGGACTAGCGGGAGCGGCCGGGGAGCTGTTTTTT	CASSGGLAGAAGELFF
NA	19	few	TRBJ2-6	TRBV15	TGTGCCACCAGCAGAAAACAGAGGGCGCCATTCTCTGGGGCCAACGTCCTGACTTTC	CATSRKQRAPFSGANVLTF
NA	14	NA	TRBJ2-5	TRBV9	TGTGCCAGCAGCGTAGATTTTGGGGAAGAGACCCAGTACTTC	CASSVDFGEETQYF
TRBD2	12	many	TRBJ2-1	TRBV28	TGTGCCAGCAGGGCGGGGGGCGAATTTGAGTTCTTC	CASRAGGEFEFF
TRBD1	15	NA	TRBJ2-3	TRBV18	TGTGCCAGCTCACCATCACAGGGGTCCACAGATACGCAGTATTTT	CASSPSQGSTDTQYF
NA	18	few	TRBJ2-6	TRBV7-3	TGTGCCAGCAGCTTAACGGCCAGGATCTTCTCTGGGGCCAACGTCCTGACTTTC	CASSLTARIFSGANVLTF
NA	14	NA	TRBJ1-2	TRBV28	TGTGCCAGCAGTTACCGGACGGAGAGCTATGGCTACACCTTC	CASSYRTESYGYTF
NA	17	NA	TRBJ2-2	TRBV4-3	TGCGCCAGCAGCCGGGATAGACAGGGAGCGGGGCCCGGGGAGCTGTTTTTT	CASSRDRQGAGPGELFF
TRBD1	15	few	TRBJ1-2	TRBV2	TGTGCCAGCAGTGAATGGGACAGCCGTGAGGGTGGCTACACCTTC	CASSEWDSREGGYTF
NA	15	few	TRBJ2-1	TRBV14	TGTGCCAGCAGCCAAGGTCTATTTTCAGGTGGTGAGCAGTTCTTC	CASSQGLFSGGEQFF
NA	14	NA	TRBJ2-1	TRBV7-3	TGTGCCAGCAGCTTCGGGGCCAAATACAATGAGCAGTTCTTC	CASSFGAKYNEQFF
NA	15	few	TRBJ1-3	TRBV13	TGTGCCAGCAGCTTATGGGGAGGCTCTGGAAACACCATATATTTT	CASSLWGGSGNTIYF
TRBD1	12	few	TRBJ1-1	TRBV29-1	TGCAGCGTTTCCCAGGGGGCCTCTGAAGCTTTCTTT	CSVSQGASEAFF
NA	14	few	TRBJ1-3	TRBV9	TGTGCCAGCAGCGTAGCCGACTCTGGAAACACCATATATTTT	CASSVADSGNTIYF
NA	15	NA	TRBJ2-5	TRBV4-3	TGCGCCAGCAGCCAAGCGGGGGCCGGTAAAGAGACCCAGTACTTC	CASSQAGAGKETQYF
NA	12	few	TRBJ1-5	TRBV2	TGTGCCAGCCGGTCACTGGGTCAGCCCCAGCATTTT	CASRSLGQPQHF
TRBD1	14	few	TRBJ1-5	TRBV29-1	TGCAGCGTTGCCACCGGGACAGGGCAACTACCCCAGCATTTT	CSVATGTGQLPQHF
TRBD1	13	few	TRBJ1-2	TRBV30	TGTGCCTGGAGCCCAGGGGGAGACTATGGCTACACCTTC	CAWSPGGDYGYTF
TRBD1	14	NA	TRBJ1-2	TRBV7-6	TGTGCCAGCAGCTCACTCGGGACAGCTTATGGCTACACCTTC	CASSSLGTAYGYTF
NA	14	NA	TRBJ1-1	TRBV7-2	TGTGCCAGCAGCTTAAAATGGGCCAACACTGAAGCTTTCTTT	CASSLKWANTEAFF
TRBD1	13	NA	TRBJ2-7	TRBV7-2	TGTGCCAGCAGCTCGTGGGACAGGGAGTCCCAGTACTTC	CASSSWDRESQYF
NA	11	NA	TRBJ2-3	TRBV20-1	TGCAGTGCTAGAATAGGAGATACGCAGTATTTT	CSARIGDTQYF
NA	14	few	TRBJ1-5	TRBV18	TGTGCCAGCTCACCTTCCAGTGACAATCAGCCCCAGCATTTT	CASSPSSDNQPQHF
NA	15	NA	TRBJ1-3	TRBV2	TGTGCCAGCAGAGGGCTGACTGGCTCTGGAAACACCATATATTTT	CASRGLTGSGNTIYF
NA	15	NA	TRBJ2-1	TRBV7-2	TGTGCCAGCAGCTTACGGTTTACCTCCTACAATGAGCAGTTCTTC	CASSLRFTSYNEQFF
NA	13	few	TRBJ1-1	TRBV7-2	TGTGCCAGCAGCCGTCAACCAAACACTGAAGCTTTCTTT	CASSRQPNTEAFF
TRBD2	18	few	TRBJ2-7	TRBV11-2	TGTGCCAGCAGCTTCGGGACTAGCGGGAGTAGGTATACTTACGAGCAGTACTTC	CASSFGTSGSRYTYEQYF
NA	15	NA	TRBJ2-4	TRBV18	TGTGCCAGCTCAGGACGGACCAGTCATGAAAACATTCAGTACTTC	CASSGRTSHENIQYF
NA	10	few	TRBJ1-2	TRBV20-1	TGCAGTGCGGAGGACCATGGCTACACCTTC	CSAEDHGYTF
NA	12	many	TRBJ1-1	TRBV28	TGTGCCAGCAGCCCGCCGCTGGGGAGGGCTTTCTTT	CASSPPLGRAFF
NA	13	NA	TRBJ2-2	TRBV28	TGTGCCAGCAGGAATCCGAACACCGGGGAGCTGTTTTTT	CASRNPNTGELFF
TRBD1	13	NA	TRBJ1-2	TRBV7-6	TGTGCCAGCAGCTCCCAGGGGGGAGATGGCTACACCTTC	CASSSQGGDGYTF
NA	13	few	TRBJ1-6	TRBV18	TGTGCCAGCTCCCTAGACAGGAAGTCACCCCTCCACTTT	CASSLDRKSPLHF
TRBD1	16	NA	TRBJ1-2	TRBV4-1	TGCGCCAGCAGACAGACAGGGGGTGGGGTTCGCTATGGCTACACCTTC	CASRQTGGGVRYGYTF
NA	14	few	TRBJ2-7	TRBV2	TGTGCCAGTACGGTTTCCTTAATGGTCAACGAGCAGTACTTC	CASTVSLMVNEQYF